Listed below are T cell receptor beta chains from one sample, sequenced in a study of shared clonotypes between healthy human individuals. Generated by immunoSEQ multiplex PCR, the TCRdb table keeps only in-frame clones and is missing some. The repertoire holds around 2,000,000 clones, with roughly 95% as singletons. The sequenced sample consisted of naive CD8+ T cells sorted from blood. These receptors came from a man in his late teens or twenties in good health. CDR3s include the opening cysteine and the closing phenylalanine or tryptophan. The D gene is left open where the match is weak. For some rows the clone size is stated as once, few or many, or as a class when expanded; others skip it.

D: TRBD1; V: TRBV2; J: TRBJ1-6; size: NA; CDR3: CASMEGAGGNSPLHF; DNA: TGTGCCAGCATGGAGGGGGCGGGCGGTAATTCACCCCTCCACTTT
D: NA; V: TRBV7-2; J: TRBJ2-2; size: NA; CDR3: CASSPSGPGELFF; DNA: TGTGCCAGCAGCCCCTCAGGGCCCGGGGAGCTGTTTTTT
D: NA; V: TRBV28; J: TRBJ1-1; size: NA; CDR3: CASTVRTGTEAFF; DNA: TGTGCCAGCACCGTCCGGACCGGCACTGAAGCTTTCTTT
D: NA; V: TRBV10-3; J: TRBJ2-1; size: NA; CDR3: CAISESQLSSYNEQFF; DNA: TGTGCCATCAGTGAGTCGCAACTTTCCTCCTACAATGAGCAGTTCTTC
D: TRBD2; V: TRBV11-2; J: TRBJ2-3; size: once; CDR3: CASSLVPRASGRKADTQYF; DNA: TGTGCCAGCAGCTTAGTCCCCAGGGCTAGCGGGAGGAAAGCAGATACGCAGTATTTT
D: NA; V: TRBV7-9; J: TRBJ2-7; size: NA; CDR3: CASSLALAGRSYEQYF; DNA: TGTGCCAGCAGCTTGGCACTGGCGGGTCGGTCCTACGAGCAGTACTTC
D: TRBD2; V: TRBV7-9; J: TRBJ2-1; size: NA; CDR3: CASSLGPPGTSGGSKEQFF; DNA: TGTGCCAGCAGCTTAGGTCCCCCTGGGACTAGCGGGGGTTCTAAAGAGCAGTTCTTC
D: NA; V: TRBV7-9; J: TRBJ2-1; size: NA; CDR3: CASSHPEGMSSYNEQFF; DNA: TGTGCCAGCAGCCACCCGGAGGGGATGAGCTCCTACAATGAGCAGTTCTTC
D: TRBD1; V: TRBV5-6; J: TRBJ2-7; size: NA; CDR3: CASSLDRGALQYF; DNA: TGTGCCAGCAGCTTGGACAGGGGGGCCCTGCAGTACTTC
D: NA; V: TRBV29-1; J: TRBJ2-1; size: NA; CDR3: CSVSGSSYNEQFF; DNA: TGCAGCGTTTCAGGGAGCTCCTACAATGAGCAGTTCTTC
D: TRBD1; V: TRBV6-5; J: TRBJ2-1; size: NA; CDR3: CASSSTGGTYNEQFF; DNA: TGTGCCAGCAGTTCTACAGGGGGAACCTACAATGAGCAGTTCTTC
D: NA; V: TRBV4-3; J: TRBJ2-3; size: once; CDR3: CASSHPGSTDTQYF; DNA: TGCGCCAGCAGCCATCCAGGGTCTACAGATACGCAGTATTTT
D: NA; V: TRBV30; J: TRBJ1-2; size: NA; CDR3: CAWSGSGYTF; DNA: TGTGCCTGGAGTGGGTCGGGCTACACCTTC
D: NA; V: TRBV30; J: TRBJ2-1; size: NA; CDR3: CAWSADTYNEQFF; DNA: TGTGCCTGGAGTGCGGACACATACAATGAGCAGTTCTTC
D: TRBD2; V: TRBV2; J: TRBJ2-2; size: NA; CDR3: CASSSGLAANTGELFF; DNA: TGTGCCAGCAGTTCGGGACTAGCGGCGAACACCGGGGAGCTGTTTTTT
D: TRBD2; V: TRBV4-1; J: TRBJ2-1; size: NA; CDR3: CASSQDELAGAEQFF; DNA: TGCGCCAGCAGCCAAGATGAACTAGCGGGGGCCGAGCAGTTCTTC
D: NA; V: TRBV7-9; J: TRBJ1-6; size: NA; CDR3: CASSLDVFTLHF; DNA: TGTGCCAGCAGCTTAGACGTATTCACCCTCCACTTT
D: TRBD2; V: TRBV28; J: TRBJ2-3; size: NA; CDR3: CASRFPGGGANWEDTQYF; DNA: TGTGCCAGCAGGTTCCCAGGCGGGGGGGCCAATTGGGAGGATACGCAGTATTTT
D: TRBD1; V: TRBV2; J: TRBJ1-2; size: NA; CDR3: CASRQGLDYGYTF; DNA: TGTGCCAGCCGACAGGGGTTGGACTATGGCTACACCTTC
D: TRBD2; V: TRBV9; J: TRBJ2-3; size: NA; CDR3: CASSPHQSTSGLTDTQYF; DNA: TGTGCCAGCAGCCCCCATCAATCGACTAGCGGACTAACAGATACGCAGTATTTT
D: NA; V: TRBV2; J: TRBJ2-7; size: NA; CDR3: CASTGQTYEQYF; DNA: TGTGCCAGCACGGGCCAAACCTACGAGCAGTACTTC
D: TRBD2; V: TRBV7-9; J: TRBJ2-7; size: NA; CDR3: CASRGGLAEVYEQYF; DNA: TGTGCCAGCAGAGGGGGACTAGCAGAAGTCTACGAGCAGTACTTC
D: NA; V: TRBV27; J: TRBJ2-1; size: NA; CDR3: CASSLWGTRTSEQFF; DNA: TGTGCCAGCAGTTTATGGGGGACCAGGACGTCCGAGCAGTTCTTC
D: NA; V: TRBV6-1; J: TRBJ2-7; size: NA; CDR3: CASSERAGDYEQYF; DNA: TGTGCCAGCAGTGAAAGGGCAGGAGATTACGAGCAGTACTTC
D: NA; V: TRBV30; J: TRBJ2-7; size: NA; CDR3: CAAGLRGGAGEQYF; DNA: TGTGCCGCCGGGTTGCGAGGGGGGGCCGGGGAGCAGTACTTC
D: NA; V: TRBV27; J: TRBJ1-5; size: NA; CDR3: CASPGAEHKPQHF; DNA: TGTGCCAGCCCCGGTGCAGAGCACAAGCCCCAGCATTTT
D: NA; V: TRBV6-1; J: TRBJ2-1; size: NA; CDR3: CASSEFQGYNEQFF; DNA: TGTGCCAGCAGTGAATTCCAGGGTTACAATGAGCAGTTCTTC
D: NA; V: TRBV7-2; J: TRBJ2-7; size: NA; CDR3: CASSPPGLAYEQYF; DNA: TGTGCCAGCAGCCCCCCGGGACTTGCCTACGAGCAGTACTTC
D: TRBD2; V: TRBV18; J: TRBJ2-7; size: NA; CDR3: CASSPNPGTAGAYEQYF; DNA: TGTGCCAGCTCCCCTAACCCGGGGACCGCGGGGGCCTACGAGCAGTACTTC
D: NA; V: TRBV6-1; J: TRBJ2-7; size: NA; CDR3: CASSERAPYEQYF; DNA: TGTGCCAGCAGTGAAAGGGCCCCCTACGAGCAGTACTTC
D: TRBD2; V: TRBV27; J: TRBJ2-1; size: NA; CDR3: CASSPYPRGLAYNEQFF; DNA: TGTGCCAGCAGTCCATATCCCCGGGGACTAGCGTACAATGAGCAGTTCTTC
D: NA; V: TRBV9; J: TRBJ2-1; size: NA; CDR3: CASSVEWNEQFF; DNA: TGTGCCAGCAGCGTAGAATGGAATGAGCAGTTCTTC
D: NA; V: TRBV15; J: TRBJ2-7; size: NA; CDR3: CATSSGTASYEQYF; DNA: TGTGCCACCAGCAGCGGGACGGCGTCCTACGAGCAGTACTTC
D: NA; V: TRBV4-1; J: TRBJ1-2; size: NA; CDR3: CASSQSVVDNYGYTF; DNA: TGCGCCAGCAGCCAGTCCGTGGTGGACAACTATGGCTACACCTTC
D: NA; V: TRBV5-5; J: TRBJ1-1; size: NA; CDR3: CASSWDSGSTEAFF; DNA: TGTGCCAGCAGCTGGGACTCGGGGAGCACTGAAGCTTTCTTT
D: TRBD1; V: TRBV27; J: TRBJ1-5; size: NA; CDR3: CASRDRQGFNQPQHF; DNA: TGTGCCAGCCGAGATCGACAGGGGTTTAATCAGCCCCAGCATTTT
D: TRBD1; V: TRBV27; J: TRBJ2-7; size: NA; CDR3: CASSPGTGGYEQYF; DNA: TGTGCCAGCAGCCCAGGGACAGGGGGGTACGAGCAGTACTTC
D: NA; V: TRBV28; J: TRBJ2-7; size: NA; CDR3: CASSFGGQGEQYF; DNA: TGTGCCAGCAGTTTCGGGGGGCAGGGGGAGCAGTACTTC